Sequencing of this TCR beta chain was carried out in a study of cytomegalovirus exposure and HLA in healthy donors (dated by TCRdb to 2016 to 2017). With respect to the entire study: An earlier analysis of roughly 500 of the donors reported 276 Gb of sequence data and more than 90 million unique TCR beta sequences from 150 million to 200 million T cells. An early release that covered several hundred HLA-typed donors contained approximately 300 gigabases of sequencing data and 65 million to 100 million unique TCR sequences. Among the approximately 430 genotyped donors, about 85% belonged to the genetic ancestry cluster associated with self-reported Caucasian donors. The study was designed to test whether signatures of past pathogen exposure could be identified by cataloging public T cell receptors. The study used immunosequencing to profile the T cell repertoires of 666 subjects and linked those repertoires to cytomegalovirus serostatus. A separate validation cohort of roughly 120 different subjects was used in addition to the roughly 620-subject first cohort. To predict cytomegalovirus infection status, the study brought together high-throughput TCR immunosequencing, statistical association of individual TCRs with disease status, and machine learning. In a later analysis, previously published TCR beta repertoires from 666 donors were re-analyzed and high-resolution HLA genotyping was added so that TCR occurrence patterns could be studied. Rather than using new phenotypic data, the later analysis identified candidate immune exposures from TCR beta sequences and from how often those sequences occurred across donors. An earlier analysis of several hundred of the donors applied high-throughput TCR beta sequencing to assess whether each TCR beta V gene segment acted as functional or pseudogenic. Donor age, sex, ethnicity and CMV serostatus were compiled together with the repertoire data. Genome-wide SNP genotypes for about 65% of the 666 donors were used in a later genetic analysis, which treated that subset as a discovery cohort. All discovery cohort repertoires had been generated on a single sequencing platform. HLA typing covered class I and class II loci at four-digit resolution. Typing coverage differed by locus: A, B, C, DRB1 and DQB1 were typed in about 629-640 donors, DQA1 in around 500, DPA1 in some 570, and DPB1 in roughly 450. A handful of DR-DQ haplotypes were treated as single units for association and clustering because of strong linkage in the cohort. Among approximately 370 genotyped donors of the cohort, an average of roughly 230,000 unique TCR beta nucleotide sequences was sequenced per donor, of which 15% to 20% were non-productive. The research as a whole found: The cohort was sequenced for TCR beta chains only, and without alpha or paired-chain data the features that could be detected were limited. Broadly in line with IMGT annotations, most TCR beta V segments showed up in productive rearrangements about 87% or about 30% of the time in an earlier analysis of 450 to 750 of the donors. Specific HLA alleles were associated with 15,000 to 20,000 TCR beta sequences at a false discovery rate of 0.05 in a later analysis. Most TCR sequences were seen in very few donors, while some public TCRs were found in many individuals. The sequencing pipeline was judged likely to have produced a cluster of highly shared sequence variants as a technical artifact. V-gene and J-gene trimming of TCR beta chains was associated with a missense DCLRE1C variant in a later genetic analysis, and the association was replicated in an independent cohort. Because the 87-base-pair reads could not distinguish some IMGT-functional V segments, including TRBV6-2 and TRBV6-3, those segments were excluded. According to a later analysis, parvovirus B19, influenza, CMV and Epstein-Barr virus appeared linked to several top co-occurrence clusters. Most CMV-associated TCR beta chains appeared to be HLA-restricted in a later analysis, and the HLA associations seemed to be driven largely by CMV exposure. The authors suggested that the approach could potentially be extended to other disease states and immunological phenotypes. Correlated functional status among segregating V segments might be attributable to linkage disequilibrium, but an unknown experimental factor could not be ruled out. For the cohort, immune exposure information was limited to CMV serostatus. HLA typing was unavailable for some donors at each locus, so association tests used only the typed subset. Because counts were too low, seventeen rarely observed V segments, including chromosome 9 orphons, were excluded from the earlier analysis of about 500 of the donors. A further reported finding was that TCR beta sequences accurately predicted the HLA-A and HLA-B alleles for most subjects in the first cohort. The study listed 150 to 200 TCR beta chains as associated with cytomegalovirus. Cytomegalovirus status was reported to be diagnosed by the classifier with high specificity and sensitivity in both the original and validation cohorts. A few of the identified cytomegalovirus-associated TCR beta chains were confirmed in vitro to be specific for cytomegalovirus antigens. Compared with the approximately 670-donor mean, donors in an Asian-associated ancestry cluster had fewer N-insertions in productive TCRs, according to a later genetic analysis. Strong co-occurrence of HLA alleles, especially DR and DQ, made assigning TCR associations to individual alleles difficult. In a later analysis, the rate of TCR association differed among HLA loci, with DRB1 alleles having the most associated TCRs and HLA-C alleles having the fewest. In a later analysis, HLA-associated TCR beta chains were found to be more clonally expanded and to have lower generation probabilities than equally common non-associated chains. Roughly uniform sequencing depth across donors was assumed in presence/absence analyses, although this assumption may not hold.

With regard to this clone: What this receptor recognizes is not known. Nothing much larger sits one base from this clone, and base qualities are not available.

Receptor amplification or capture employed the immunoSEQ multiplex PCR assay. The multiplex PCR relied on a mix of 60 forward primers for TCR Vbeta segments and 13 reverse primers for TCR Jbeta segments. The CDR3 region of rearranged TCR beta genes was amplified from genomic DNA with a multiplex PCR assay. On the Illumina HiSeq System, the amplified TCR beta libraries were sequenced as 87-base-pair reads. The source study handled its data this way. In a later analysis, about 80 million unique TCR beta chains were counted across the 500 to 850 repertoires, and roughly 10 million of these chains were shared by at least two donors. Raw reads were error-corrected and collapsed into unique sequences with a nearest-neighbor algorithm that merged closely related sequences to remove PCR and sequencing errors. V, D and J gene segments were assigned by aligning CDR3 sequences to IMGT reference sequences. For a sequence to be retained, a match of at least six nucleotides was required to both a V gene segment and a J gene segment. Rearrangements were classified as productive when the CDR3 lacked stop codons and remained in frame with V and J, and all other rearrangements were classified as non-productive. Following IMGT convention, CDR3 was defined as the stretch from the second conserved V-encoded cysteine up to the conserved J-encoded phenylalanine. The earlier analysis of about 570 of the donors excluded any sequence lacking an unambiguous match to a single V gene segment. In an earlier analysis of roughly 600 of the donors, a V segment was called functional when productive rearrangements were above 56.7%, and segregating when the standard deviation between donors exceeded 5%. A statistical classification framework was built for diagnosing cytomegalovirus status from the catalog of TCR beta chain sequences. In a later analysis, TCR nucleotide sequences were compared against IMGT/GENE-DB human TR gene sequences so that V and J genes could be assigned. A later analysis assigned CDR3 sequences and most-parsimonious VDJ recombination scenarios with the TCRdist pipeline. In a later analysis, each TCR beta chain was defined by its CDR3 amino acid sequence together with its V-gene family, and reads lacking a unique V-gene family were excluded. As a way to deal with suspected cross-contamination and a sequencing artifact, a later analysis dropped 500 to 700 nucleotide sequences that were highly shared and had low generation probability. In a later analysis, a clonal expansion index was calculated for each public chain from normalized within-repertoire ranks of inferred template counts. In a later analysis, generation probabilities were computed using a VDJ recombination model fitted to out-of-frame rearrangements, and the results were checked against IGoR. A later analysis scored TCR-TCR, TCR-HLA and TCR-CMV co-occurrence with hypergeometric tests, applying a repertoire-size bias correction to TCR pairs. To estimate false discovery rates, a later analysis permuted the HLA or CMV assignments 20 times. A later analysis grouped co-occurring TCRs with DBSCAN, adding TCRdist sequence similarity when clustering within HLA-allele-positive subsets. Repertoires with fewer than 30,000 or more than 120,000 public chains were left out of co-occurrence clustering, as were five repertoires with anomalous nucleotide sharing. The immuneACCESS repertoire file appears here via TCRdb, limited to in-frame rearrangements. These files lack a portion of the clones; in checked studies, under half of the deficit traces to unresolved V genes, and the cause of the others is not known. D and trimming come from the DNA, and the V and J calls and clone size come from that table. For this sample the table gives over 65,000 clones, of which 75% to 90% were detected only once. In total, the top ten clones hold 5% to 8.5% of the sample.

The cohort comprised more than 550 healthy bone marrow donors. All cohort members were sampled while nominally healthy, although unrecorded immune exposures were likely present. CMV serostatus was positive for roughly 290 and negative for about 55% of the 666 cohort members, and was not recorded for this donor. Each donor provided a peripheral blood sample, and peripheral blood mononuclear cells were used for TCR beta sequencing. Genomic DNA was extracted from the blood cell samples with the Qiagen DNeasy Blood Extraction Kit. Looking up the germline V gene yields CDR1 SNHLY and CDR2 FYNNEI. The CDR3, cysteine through phenylalanine, is 15 amino acids long. Here the CDR3 DNA is all that survives: 45 bases in frame from base 1. V gives up 6 bases and J gives up 1 base, and the segment between their germline ends measures 13 bases.

Specimen: PBMCs. The sequence derives from a human donor in good health. This chain joins TRBV2 to TRBJ1-5; the D gene is possibly TRBD1, with 5 bases matching. The nucleotide sequence is TGTGCCAGCAGGGGAGGGCAGGGAAGCAATCAGCCCCAGCATTTT. Its protein is CASRGGQGSNQPQHF.